Sequencing of this TCR beta chain was carried out in a study of blood T cells in healthy people across ages. It was with a sample-barcoded 5' primer and a J-beta primer mix that a second PCR of about 6 to 12 cycles was run. MiXCR, run by TCRdb on the 5' RACE reads, gives a single entry per CDR3 protein. This sample yields about 2 million distinct CDR3 sequences, of which less than 50% are seen a single time; 2.1% belongs to the top ten. Concerning this clonotype: What it binds is not known. The germline gene is not matched at one end of the junction; a read error may be the cause.

This CDR3 region has 12 residues. Germline CDR1 MDHEN, CDR2 SYDVKM. Points from the study as a whole: The long-lived group displayed more naive CD4+ cells, plus higher diversity, than the aged donors did.

Total RNA, at least 5 micrograms per sample, was extracted from PBMCs. The sequence was obtained from a woman in her forties in good health. The rearrangement joins TRBV28 to TRBJ1-2; no clear D gene. Material: blood. The CDR3 spells CASSFLNYSYTF. Written as DNA, the CDR3 is TGTGCCAGCAGTTTCTTGAACTATAGCTACACCTTC.